The clone carrying this T cell receptor (beta chain) occurred once. This record comes from a study of blood T cell repertoires in COVID-19. The trim removed 4 bases at V and 4 bases at J, leaving 5 bases unmatched. CDR3 length equals 15 residues. Germline V lookup: CDR1 MNHEY, CDR2 SVGAGI. Libraries were prepared by immunoSEQ multiplex PCR; TCRdb keeps only in-frame clonotypes and omits some of them. This sample has hundreds of thousands of clones, with 81% found just once. The genes are TRBV6-5 and TRBJ2-2, with 8 bases aligning to TRBD1. The sample was peripheral blood. This receptor was obtained from a woman older than 75 with acute or convalescent COVID-19. The CDR3 reads CASSFQGAGTGELFF. CDR3 nucleotide sequence: TGTGCCAGCAGTTTTCAGGGGGCGGGCACCGGGGAGCTGTTTTTT.